The present TCR beta chain was sequenced within a study of cytotoxic CD8 clonotypes in ibrutinib-treated CLL. Study summary: The group held under twelve relapsed/refractory and 15 treatment-naive patients, with under 18 IGHV unmutated. Average yields of 255,043 productive templates and 75,000 to 95,000 productive rearrangements characterized the samples.

CDR3 length equals 12 residues. V dropped 9 bases and J dropped 3 bases, with 11 bases sitting between them. Germline V lookup: CDR1 WSHSY, CDR2 SAAADI. Findings and limits, study-wide: Collection times varied between progressing and sustained-remission patients.

Profiled with immunoSEQ multiplex PCR; TCRdb holds only in-frame clones, not every one. The sample has about 17,000 clones, roughly 60% seen once. This clone was found a few times. Its antigen is undetermined. The receptor was derived from a human donor with chronic lymphocytic leukemia. V gene TRBV10-2 combines with J gene TRBJ2-5, with D unclear. This specimen was PBMCs, taken after 12 months of ibrutinib treatment. CDR3 nucleotide sequence: TGCGCCAGTGAAGGGTCCGAAGAGACCCAGTACTTC. It is translated as CASEGSEETQYF.